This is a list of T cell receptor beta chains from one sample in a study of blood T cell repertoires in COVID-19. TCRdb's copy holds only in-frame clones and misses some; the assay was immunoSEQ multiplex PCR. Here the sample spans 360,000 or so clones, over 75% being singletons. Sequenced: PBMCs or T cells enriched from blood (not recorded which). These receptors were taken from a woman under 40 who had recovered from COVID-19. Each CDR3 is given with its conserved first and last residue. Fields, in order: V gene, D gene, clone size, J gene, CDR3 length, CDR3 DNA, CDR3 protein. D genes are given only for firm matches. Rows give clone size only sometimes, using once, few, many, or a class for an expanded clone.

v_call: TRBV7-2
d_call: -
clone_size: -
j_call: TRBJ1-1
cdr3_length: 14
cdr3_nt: TGTGCCAGCAGCCCTGGGGCAGCGAACACTGAAGCTTTCTTT
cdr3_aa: CASSPGAANTEAFF

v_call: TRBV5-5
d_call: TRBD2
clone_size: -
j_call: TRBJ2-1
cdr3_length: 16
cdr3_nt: TGTGCCAGCATAGGGGGGACTAGCGGGTTCTACAATGAGCAGTTCTTC
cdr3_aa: CASIGGTSGFYNEQFF

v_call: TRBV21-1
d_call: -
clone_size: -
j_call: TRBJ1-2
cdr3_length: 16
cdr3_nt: TGTGCCAGCAGCACAGAAGGAGACAGGGTTGGTCGCGGCTACACCTTC
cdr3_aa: CASSTEGDRVGRGYTF

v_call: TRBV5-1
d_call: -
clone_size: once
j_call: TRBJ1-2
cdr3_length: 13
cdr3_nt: TGCGCCAGCAGCTTAGGACAGAACTATGGCTACACCTTC
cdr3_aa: CASSLGQNYGYTF

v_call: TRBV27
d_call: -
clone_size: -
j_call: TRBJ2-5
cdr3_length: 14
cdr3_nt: TGTGCCAGCAGTCCCCGCGACAGACAAGAGACCCAGTACTTC
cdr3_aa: CASSPRDRQETQYF

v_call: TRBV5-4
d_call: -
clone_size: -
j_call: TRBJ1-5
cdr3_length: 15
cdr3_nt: TGTGCCAGCTCACTAGACGGGGGATCCAATCAGCCCCAGCATTTT
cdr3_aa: CASSLDGGSNQPQHF

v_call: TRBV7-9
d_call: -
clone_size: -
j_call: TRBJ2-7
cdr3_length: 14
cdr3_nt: TGTGCCAGCAGCAAATCCGACAGTTCCTACGAGCAGTACTTC
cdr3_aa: CASSKSDSSYEQYF

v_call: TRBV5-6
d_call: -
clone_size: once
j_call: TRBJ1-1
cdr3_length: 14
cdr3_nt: TGTGCCAGCAGGTGGGGGGGACCGAACACTGAAGCTTTCTTT
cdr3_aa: CASRWGGPNTEAFF

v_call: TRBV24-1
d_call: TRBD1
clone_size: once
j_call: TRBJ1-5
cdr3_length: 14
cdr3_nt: TGTGCCACCAGTGATGGGACAGGCGGACAGCCCCAGCATTTT
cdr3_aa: CATSDGTGGQPQHF

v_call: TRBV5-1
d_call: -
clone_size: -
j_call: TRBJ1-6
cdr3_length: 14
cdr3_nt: TGCGCCAGCAGCTTGGATATGGCCCCCTCACCCCTCCACTTT
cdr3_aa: CASSLDMAPSPLHF